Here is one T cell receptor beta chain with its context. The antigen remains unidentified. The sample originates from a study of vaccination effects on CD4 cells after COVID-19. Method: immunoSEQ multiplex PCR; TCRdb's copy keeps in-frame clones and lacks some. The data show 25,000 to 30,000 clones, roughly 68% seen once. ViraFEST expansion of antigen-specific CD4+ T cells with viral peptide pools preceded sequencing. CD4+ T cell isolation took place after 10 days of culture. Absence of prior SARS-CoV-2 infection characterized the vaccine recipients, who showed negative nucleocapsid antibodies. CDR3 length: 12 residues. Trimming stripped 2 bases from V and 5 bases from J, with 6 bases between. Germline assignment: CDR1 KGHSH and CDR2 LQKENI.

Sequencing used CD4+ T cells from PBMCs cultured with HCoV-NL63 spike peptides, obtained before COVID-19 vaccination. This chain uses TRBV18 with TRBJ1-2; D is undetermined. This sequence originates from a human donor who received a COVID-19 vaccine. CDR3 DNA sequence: TGTGCCAGCTCACCAGGGAGTTATGGCTACACCTTC. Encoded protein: CASSPGSYGYTF.